The 6 T cell receptor beta chains given below trace back to one sample, sequenced in a study of graft-versus-host responses after intestinal transplantation. Lymphocytes (intraepithelial and lamina propria) were released by processing the graft tissue. The assay was immunoSEQ multiplex PCR, and TCRdb's table has in-frame clones only and misses some. The sample holds under 75,000 clones; roughly 90% are singletons and the top ten take around 1.7%. Sequencing used ileum tissue, obtained 350 to 400 days after transplant. Source of these receptors: a human patient who received an intestinal transplant, so some T cells may come from the graft donor.

This rearrangement joins TRBV4-1 to TRBJ2-3; 12 bases fit TRBD2. This CDR3 spans 18 amino acids. CDR1 is MGHRA, CDR2 YSYEKL, per germline. Trimming at V came to 0 bases and at J to 3 bases, leaving 7 bases not matched to a gene. The CDR3 DNA reads TGCGCCAGCAGCCAAGATCCTCAGACTAGCGGGAGAACAGATACGCAGTATTTT. Translation gives CASSQDPQTSGRTDTQYF.

The chain combines TRBV11-2 with TRBJ2-5, with TRBD1 matching over 9 bases. The CDR3 has 16 amino acids. Germline loops: CDR1 SGHAT, CDR2 FQNNGV. V gave up 2 bases and J gave up 1 base; unmatched junction bases: 5. CDR3 region: CASSLYGTGPQETQYF. CDR3 sequence (DNA): TGTGCCAGCAGCTTATATGGGACAGGGCCCCAAGAGACCCAGTACTTC.

The genes are TRBV5-6 and TRBJ2-7; D is possibly TRBD1 or TRBD2 (5 bases each). The length of the CDR3 is 17 residues. V lost 4 bases and J 1 base, leaving 21 bases between the germline ends. CDR1 SGHDT and CDR2 YYEEEE come from the germline V gene. CDR3: CASSRTPAGTGSYEQYF. The CDR3 DNA reads as TGTGCCAGCAGCAGGACCCCGGCAGGGACCGGATCCTACGAGCAGTACTTC. Supplemented by reference TRBV5-6 and TRBJ2-7, the full variable domain reads DAGVTQSPTHLIKTRGQQVTLRCSPKSGHDTVSWYQQALGQGPQFIFQYYEEEERQRGNFPDRFSGHQFPNYSSELNVNALLLGDSALYLCASSRTPAGTGSYEQYFGPGTRLTVT.

V and J are TRBV4-1 and TRBJ2-7; D possibly corresponds to TRBD1 (8 bases). Germline lookup yields CDR1 MGHRA and CDR2 YSYEKL. The CDR3 consists of 16 residues. V lost 4 bases, J lost 3 bases, and 19 bases lay in between. The CDR3 loop is CASSRTGGEGFYEQYF. The CDR3 bases are TGCGCCAGCAGCCGAACAGGGGGGGAGGGATTCTACGAGCAGTACTTC.

Concerning this clone itself: Other DNA sequences in this specimen translate into the identical CDR3. V and J are TRBV28 and TRBJ2-7, with 10 bases that match TRBD2. Germline CDR1 MDHEN, CDR2 SYDVKM. This CDR3 has 17 amino acids. V gave up 5 bases and J gave up 4 bases; unmatched junction bases: 14. The CDR3 nucleotides read TGTGCCAGCAGTCCTGGACTAGCGGAGACCTTAGGGTACGAGCAGTACTTC. It is translated as CASSPGLAETLGYEQYF. The full variable domain, rest sourced from reference TRBV28 and TRBJ2-7, is DVKVTQSSRYLVKRTGEKVFLECVQDMDHENMFWYRQDPGLGLRLIYFSYDVKMKEKGDIPEGYSVSREKKERFSLILESASTNQTSMYLCASSPGLAETLGYEQYFGPGTRLTVT.

This chain uses TRBV11-2 with TRBJ2-7, with TRBD2 matching 7 bases. CDR1 and CDR2 from the germline V gene are SGHAT and FQNNGV. CDR3 length: 17 residues. Trimming cost V 2 bases and J 0 bases; bases outside gene matches: 10. The CDR3 loop is CASSLQQRDSSSYEQYF. In DNA, the CDR3 is TGTGCCAGCAGCTTACAGCAGCGGGACTCGAGCTCCTACGAGCAGTACTTC.